This note documents a single T cell receptor beta chain sequence. Its antigen is not identified. With 0 bases clipped from V and 0 bases from J, the junction kept 8 bases outside the gene matches. The CDR3 is 17 residues long. Germline V gives CDR1 MNHEY, CDR2 SMNVEV (reference sequence). The record originates from a study of cytomegalovirus exposure and HLA in healthy donors. Study observations and caveats: No immune exposure information besides CMV serostatus was available. V- and J-gene trimming of TCR beta was linked (in a later analysis) to a missense DCLRE1C variant. Later on, an analysis tied approximately 17,000 TCR beta sequences to HLA alleles at 0.05 false discovery rate.

The PCR was carried out with 60 Vbeta primers and 13 Jbeta primers. Profiling relied on immunoSEQ multiplex PCR, and the TCRdb table lists in-frame clones only, not all of them. The repertoire holds about 97,000 clones, with 85% as singletons. Sequencing was performed on PBMCs. This chain uses TRBV27 with TRBJ2-7, with TRBD2 matching 7 bases. The source is a man aged 25-40 years in good health and CMV-seronegative. CDR3 DNA sequence: TGTGCCAGCAGTTTATCGAGCGAGCGGGAAGGCTCCTACGAGCAGTACTTC. This sequence encodes CASSLSSEREGSYEQYF.